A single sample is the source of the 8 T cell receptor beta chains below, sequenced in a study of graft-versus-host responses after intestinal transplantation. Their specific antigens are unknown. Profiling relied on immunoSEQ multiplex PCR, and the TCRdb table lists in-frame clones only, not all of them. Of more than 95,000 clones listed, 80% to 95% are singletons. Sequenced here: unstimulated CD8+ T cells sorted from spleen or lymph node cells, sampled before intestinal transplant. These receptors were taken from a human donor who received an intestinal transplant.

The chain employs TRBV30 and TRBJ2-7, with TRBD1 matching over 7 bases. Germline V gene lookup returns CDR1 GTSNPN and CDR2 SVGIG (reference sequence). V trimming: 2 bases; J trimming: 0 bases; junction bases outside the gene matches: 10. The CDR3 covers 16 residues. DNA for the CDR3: TGTGCCTGGAGTACTATTGCGACAGGGCCCTCCTACGAGCAGTACTTC. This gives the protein CAWSTIATGPSYEQYF.

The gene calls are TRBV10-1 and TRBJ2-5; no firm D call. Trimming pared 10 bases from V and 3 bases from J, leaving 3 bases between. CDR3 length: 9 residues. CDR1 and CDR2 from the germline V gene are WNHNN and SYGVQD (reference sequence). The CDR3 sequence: CAIKETQYF. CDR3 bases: TGCGCCATCAAAGAGACCCAGTACTTC.

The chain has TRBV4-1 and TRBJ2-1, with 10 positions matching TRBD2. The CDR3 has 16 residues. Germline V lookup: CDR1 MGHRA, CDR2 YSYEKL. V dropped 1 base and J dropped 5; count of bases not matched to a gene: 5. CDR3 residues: CASSQGPSGGNNEQFF. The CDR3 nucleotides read TGCGCCAGCAGCCAAGGACCTAGCGGGGGCAACAATGAGCAGTTCTTC.

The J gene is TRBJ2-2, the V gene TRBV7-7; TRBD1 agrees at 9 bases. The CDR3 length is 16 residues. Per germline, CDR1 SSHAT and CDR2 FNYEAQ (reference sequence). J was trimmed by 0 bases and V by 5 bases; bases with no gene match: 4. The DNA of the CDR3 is TGTGCCAGCAGCAGGGGACAGGGAACGAACACCGGGGAGCTGTTTTTT. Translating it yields CASSRGQGTNTGELFF.

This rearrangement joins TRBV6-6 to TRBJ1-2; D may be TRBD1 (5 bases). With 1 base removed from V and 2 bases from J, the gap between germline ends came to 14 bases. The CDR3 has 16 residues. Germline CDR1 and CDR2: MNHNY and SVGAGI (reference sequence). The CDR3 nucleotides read TGTGCCAGCAGTTACTTAACGACAGTAACCAACTATGGCTACACCTTC. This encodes CASSYLTTVTNYGYTF.

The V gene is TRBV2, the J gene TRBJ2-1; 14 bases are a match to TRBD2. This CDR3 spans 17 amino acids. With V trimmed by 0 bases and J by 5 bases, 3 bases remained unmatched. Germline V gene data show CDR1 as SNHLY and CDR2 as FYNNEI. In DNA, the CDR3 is TGTGCCAGCAGTGAAGCTGAGGGACTAGCGGGGGACAATGAGCAGTTCTTC. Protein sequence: CASSEAEGLAGDNEQFF.

CDR3 protein: CASSRQGAYEQYF. The CDR3 coding sequence is TGTGCCAGCAGCCGTCAGGGGGCCTACGAGCAGTACTTC. J is TRBJ2-7 and V is TRBV14; 7 bases are shared with TRBD1. After removal of 4 bases from V and 2 bases from J, the junction contained 2 bases not matched to a gene. The CDR3 has 13 amino acids. Germline V gene data show CDR1 as SGHDN and CDR2 as FVKESK.

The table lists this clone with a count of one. CDR3 sequence (DNA): TGTGCCAGCAGTGACCCCCTGGGGGGGACGGTGGGCTACACCTTC. Amino acids: CASSDPLGGTVGYTF. This chain joins TRBV6-6 and TRBJ1-2, with a possible D match to TRBD1 (5 bases). CDR3 length equals 15 residues. CDR1 MNHNY and CDR2 SVGAGI come from the germline V gene (reference sequence). V lost 5 bases, J lost 8 bases, and 21 bases lay in between.